This record looks at one T cell receptor beta chain sequence and its context. CDR1 and CDR2 from the germline V gene are SGHTA and FQGNSA. The trim removed 1 base at V and 4 bases at J, leaving 7 bases unmatched. CDR3 length: 15 residues. The protocol was immunoSEQ multiplex PCR, while the TCRdb copy is restricted to in-frame clones and leaves out a portion. The sample includes 65,000 to 80,000 clones, under 90% of them seen just once. This specimen comes from a study of glioma-infiltrating T cells after dendritic cell vaccination. The sequence was obtained from a human donor with glioblastoma. The chain links TRBV7-2 to TRBJ2-7; 7 bases fit TRBD1. Sequenced here: blood, sampled before dendritic cell vaccination. CDR3 region: CASSLGGDRAYEQYF. The CDR3 DNA sequence: TGTGCCAGCAGCTTAGGAGGTGACAGGGCTTACGAGCAGTACTTC.